These 19 T cell receptor beta chains came from one sample sequenced in a study of PD-1 blockade in mismatch repair-deficient tumors. The table came from immunoSEQ multiplex PCR; TCRdb's copy has only in-frame clones and leaves some out. The sample lists about 19,000 clones; almost 85% were seen once. The sequenced sample was PBMCs, obtained 52 weeks after starting pembrolizumab. The receptors were sampled from an adult with mismatch repair-deficient cancer.

The chain combines TRBV4-1 with TRBJ2-7, with a weak D call TRBD1 (6 bases). This CDR3 contains 18 residues. Germline V gene sequence: CDR1 MGHRA, CDR2 YSYEKL. V gave up 0 bases and J gave up 5 bases, with 23 bases separating them. The chain's CDR3 is CASSQDIIIQGYSNEQYF. Here the CDR3 DNA reads TGCGCCAGCAGCCAAGATATAATAATACAGGGATATTCCAACGAGCAGTACTTC.

The sample holds a few counts of this clone. The chain has TRBV15 and TRBJ2-7, with TRBD2 identical over 12 bases. V dropped 0 bases and J dropped 4; count of bases not matched to a gene: 4. The CDR3 totals 16 residues. CDR1 LNHNV and CDR2 YYDKDF come from the germline V gene (reference sequence). CDR3 sequence: CATSRDLTSGRYEQYF. In DNA, the CDR3 is TGTGCCACCAGCAGAGATCTTACTAGCGGGAGGTACGAGCAGTACTTC.

The rearrangement uses TRBV7-8 and TRBJ2-1, with D possibly being TRBD2 (6 bases). Germline assignment: CDR1 SGHVS and CDR2 FQNEAQ. V was clipped by 5 bases and J by 2 bases, with 10 bases between them. CDR3 size: 14 residues. The CDR3 DNA sequence: TGTGCCAGCAGCAGCAGACTAGCCTACAATGAGCAGTTCTTC. This gives the protein CASSSRLAYNEQFF.

The V and J genes are TRBV5-1 and TRBJ2-3; D not resolved. Germline V CDR1 and CDR2: SGHRS, YFSETQ. This CDR3 contains 14 residues. Trimming removed 0 bases at V and 6 bases at J, with 11 bases between. The CDR3 region is CASSLGAPYDTQYF. The DNA for the CDR3 is TGCGCCAGCAGCTTGGGGGCGCCTTACGATACGCAGTATTTT.

V and J are TRBV7-9 and TRBJ1-1; weak D call: TRBD1 (6 bases). The CDR3 loop spans 16 amino acids. Trimming left V 3 bases short and J 2 bases short, with 16 bases between. Germline V lookup: CDR1 SEHNR, CDR2 FQNEAQ (reference sequence). The CDR3 protein is CASSFSGTRYNTEAFF. DNA of the CDR3: TGTGCCAGCAGCTTCTCCGGGACAAGGTACAACACTGAAGCTTTCTTT.

V usage is TRBV28 and J usage is TRBJ1-1; tentative D call: TRBD1 (5 bases). CDR3 length equals 14 residues. Trimming removed 5 bases from V and 4 bases from J, with 14 bases in between. CDR1 is MDHEN and CDR2 is SYDVKM in the germline V gene. CDR3 in DNA: TGTGCCAGCAGTACCCAGACAGCGGGCACTGAAGCTTTCTTT. This sequence encodes CASSTQTAGTEAFF.

The chain combines TRBV4-1 with TRBJ2-3; 7 bases map to TRBD2. Germline V gene data show CDR1 as MGHRA and CDR2 as YSYEKL. The trim removed 3 bases at V and 0 bases at J, leaving 6 bases unmatched. This CDR3 is 16 amino acids long. CDR3 in DNA: TGCGCCAGCAGCCACCCTAGTAGCGGGAGCACAGATACGCAGTATTTT. Protein: CASSHPSSGSTDTQYF.

The chain recombines TRBV19 with TRBJ2-2; 10 positions match TRBD1. Trimming removed 6 bases from V and 0 bases from J; junction bases left unmatched: 4. CDR1 is LNHDA, CDR2 SQIVND, per germline (reference sequence). The CDR3 spans 16 residues. As DNA, the CDR3 is TGTGCCAGTAGGCCAGGACAGGGGGCGAACACCGGGGAGCTGTTTTTT. Translation: CASRPGQGANTGELFF.

This chain uses TRBV30 with TRBJ1-3; possibly TRBD1 for D (5 bases). Germline V CDR1 and CDR2: GTSNPN, SVGIG (reference sequence). Trimming removed 2 bases from V and 3 bases from J, with 14 bases in between. The CDR3 length is 15 residues. CDR3 in amino acids: CAWSLGTPFGNTIYF. CDR3 coding DNA: TGTGCCTGGAGTTTAGGGACTCCTTTTGGAAACACCATATATTTT.

The chain links TRBV6-1 to TRBJ2-5, with D possibly TRBD2 on 7 matching bases. The CDR3 runs 15 residues. V dropped 7 bases and J dropped 6 bases, with 21 bases sitting between them. Germline CDR1 MNHNS, CDR2 SASEGT. The chain's CDR3 is CASNHRRGGWKTQYF. The CDR3 DNA reads TGTGCCAGCAATCACCGTAGGGGGGGGTGGAAGACCCAGTACTTC.

This chain connects TRBV7-9 to TRBJ1-1; 7 bases match TRBD1. V lost 1 base and J lost 0; bases outside the gene matches: 8. The CDR3 loop spans 17 amino acids. CDR1 and CDR2 (germline): SEHNR, FQNEAQ (reference sequence). The CDR3 spells CASSLVTTGLMNTEAFF. The CDR3 nucleotides are TGTGCCAGCAGCTTAGTCACGACAGGGCTCATGAACACTGAAGCTTTCTTT.

This chain connects TRBV18 to TRBJ1-2, with a weak D call TRBD1 (6 bases). Germline lookup yields CDR1 KGHSH and CDR2 LQKENI. The CDR3 has 14 residues. V was cut by 2 bases and J by 2 bases, with 9 bases left in between. The CDR3 DNA reads as TGTGCCAGCTCACCAGGGGGACAAAACTATGGCTACACCTTC. This gives the protein CASSPGGQNYGYTF.

V usage is TRBV5-1 and J usage is TRBJ2-5; the match to TRBD1 covers 7 bases. The J call is in doubt because the DNA end fits TRBJ2-7 better. The CDR3 length is 15 residues. CDR1 SGHRS and CDR2 YFSETQ come from the germline V gene. CDR3 coding DNA: TGCGCCAGCAGCTTCGGGACAGTAGAAACCTACGAGCAGTACTTC. Residues: CASSFGTVETYEQYF.

The V gene is TRBV21-1, the J gene TRBJ2-2; the table gives TRBD1 as D, unverified against the DNA. TRBV21-1 is classified as a pseudogene. The CDR3 runs 18 residues. The CDR3, as DNA: TGTGCCAGCAGCACACTACAGGGGATAAACAAGAACACCGGGGAGCTGTTTTTT. Its protein product is CASSTLQGINKNTGELFF.

This chain joins TRBV10-3 and TRBJ2-1; 8 nucleotides line up with TRBD1. The V gene end was trimmed by 8 bases and the J gene end by 0 bases; junction bases not matched to a gene: 3. CDR3 size: 14 residues. Germline loops: CDR1 ENHRY, CDR2 SYGVKD. The CDR3 region is CAIGGQDSYNEQFF. CDR3 DNA: TGTGCCATCGGGGGACAGGACTCCTACAATGAGCAGTTCTTC.

Regarding this clone: Other nucleotide sequences in the sample specify the same CDR3. The chain couples TRBV13 to TRBJ1-6, with D possibly TRBD1 on 6 matching bases. The germline gives CDR1 PRHDT, CDR2 FYEKMQ (reference sequence). This CDR3 is 15 amino acids long. Trimming removed 5 bases from V and 4 bases from J, with 12 bases in between. The CDR3 sequence: CASSKTGTYNSPLHF. The CDR3 DNA reads TGTGCCAGCAGCAAGACAGGTACTTATAATTCACCCCTCCACTTT.

CDR3 sequence (DNA): TGCGCCAGCAGCGATCAAGACAGCAACACTGAAGCTTTCTTT. Translated, it gives CASSDQDSNTEAFF. The V gene is TRBV5-1, the J gene TRBJ1-1; tentatively, D is TRBD1 (5 bases). The CDR3 contains 14 residues. Trimming pared 4 bases from V and 2 bases from J, leaving 12 bases between. Germline CDR1 reads SGHRS; CDR2 reads YFSETQ. The complete variable domain, with remaining parts taken from reference TRBV5-1 and TRBJ1-1, reads KAGVTQTPRYLIKTRGQQVTLSCSPISGHRSVSWYQQTPGQGLQFLFEYFSETQRNKGNFPGRFSGRQFSNSRSEMNVSTLELGDSALYLCASSDQDSNTEAFFGQGTRLTVV.

The chain joins TRBV19 to TRBJ2-4; D perhaps matches TRBD2 (5 bases). Trimming removed 2 bases from V and 1 base from J, with 12 bases in between. Germline loops: CDR1 LNHDA, CDR2 SQIVND (reference sequence). The CDR3 extends over 16 amino acids. The CDR3 sequence is CASSITSGAAKNIQYF. In nucleotides, the CDR3 is TGTGCCAGTAGTATAACTAGTGGTGCGGCCAAAAACATTCAGTACTTC.

The genes are TRBV7-9 and TRBJ1-1; the D gene is possibly TRBD1 (6 bases). Germline V gives CDR1 SEHNR, CDR2 FQNEAQ (reference sequence). The CDR3 has 14 amino acids. Trimming left V 1 base short and J 1 base short, with 7 bases between. The CDR3 reads CASSLEGQNTEAFF. The CDR3 nucleotides are TGTGCCAGCAGCTTAGAGGGACAGAACACTGAAGCTTTCTTT.